The 14 T cell receptor beta chains given below trace back to one sample, sequenced in a study of blood T cell repertoires in COVID-19. Some clones are missing from TCRdb's copy, which holds only in-frame ones; the method was immunoSEQ multiplex PCR. The sample carries 250,000 or so clones, approximately 89% recorded once. Sequencing input: peripheral blood. The receptor source for this set is a woman between 40 and 55 years old who had recovered from COVID-19.

The V gene is TRBV6-5, the J gene TRBJ1-5; D not certain. The germline V and J ends were trimmed by 9 bases and 7 bases, with 13 bases remaining between them. This CDR3 has 12 amino acids. The germline V gene has CDR1 MNHEY and CDR2 SVGAGI. This CDR3 reads CASREGGQPQHF. CDR3 DNA sequence: TGTGCCAGTAGGGAGGGTGGGCAGCCCCAGCATTTT.

The V call is TRBV5-1, the J call TRBJ2-1, with 10 bases aligning to TRBD2. Germline values: CDR1 SGHRS, CDR2 YFSETQ. This CDR3 spans 15 amino acids. Unmatched junction bases numbered 8, after V lost 5 bases and J lost 6 bases. The CDR3 sequence is CASRLLSGRGNEQFF. In DNA, the CDR3 is TGCGCCAGCAGGCTTCTAAGCGGGAGGGGCAATGAGCAGTTCTTC.

This rearrangement joins TRBV25-1 to TRBJ1-6; a possible D gene is TRBD1 (5 bases). The CDR3 contains 14 residues. V lost 6 bases and J lost 7, with 13 bases in between. CDR1 is MGHDK, CDR2 SYGVNS, per germline. The DNA of the CDR3 is TGTGCCAGCAGGGAGAGCGGGGGGAATTCACCCCTCCACTTT. Its translation is CASRESGGNSPLHF.

The chain links TRBV9 to TRBJ1-1; 9 nucleotides agree with TRBD1. Trimming removed 4 bases from V and 8 bases from J; junction bases left unmatched: 6. Germline CDR1 reads SGDLS; CDR2 reads YYNGEE. CDR3 length: 13 amino acids. The CDR3 is CASSTRTGVEAFF. The CDR3 nucleotides read TGTGCCAGCAGCACCCGGACAGGGGTGGAAGCTTTCTTT.

Points on this clone: The identical CDR3 is also encoded by other nucleotide sequences in the sample. The gene calls are TRBV12-3 or TRBV12-4 and TRBJ1-2; D may be TRBD1 (5 bases). The CDR3 sequence is 11 residues long. The V and J ends lost 4 bases and 6 bases respectively, with 6 bases between them. This chain's CDR3 is CASSWGDGYTF. CDR3 nucleotide sequence: TGTGCCAGCAGTTGGGGCGATGGCTACACCTTC.

The chain employs TRBV21-1 and TRBJ2-3; TRBD1, the table's D call, was not compared with the DNA. TRBV21-1 is termed a pseudogene. The CDR3 is made up of 16 amino acids. The CDR3 region is CASSKVGQISTDTQYF. Written as DNA, the CDR3 is TGTGCCAGCAGCAAAGTTGGGCAGATTAGCACAGATACGCAGTATTTT.

The DNA for the CDR3 is TGTGCCAGCAGTGAAGTATCGGGGAGCTACACCTTC. It specifies CASSEVSGSYTF. The chain carries TRBV2 and TRBJ1-2; D uncertain. This CDR3 contains 12 residues. V was cut by 1 base and J by 9 bases, with 9 bases left in between. From germline, CDR1 is SNHLY and CDR2 FYNNEI.

The rearrangement links TRBV4-3 to TRBJ2-1; TRBD1 matches 9 bases. Trimming at V came to 0 bases and at J to 8 bases, leaving 5 bases not matched to a gene. CDR1 is LGHNA and CDR2 is YSLEER in the germline V gene. The CDR3 extends over 15 amino acids. CDR3 amino acids: CASSQDSGQGYEQFF. The DNA of the CDR3 is TGCGCCAGCAGCCAAGACTCAGGACAGGGGTATGAGCAGTTCTTC.

The chain is built from TRBV7-8 and TRBJ2-3; D is undetermined. In germline, CDR1 is SGHVS, CDR2 FQNEAQ. V lost 1 base and J 3 bases, leaving 5 bases between the germline ends. CDR3 length: 13 residues. The CDR3 is CASSLGYTDTQYF. In DNA form, the CDR3 reads TGTGCCAGCAGCTTAGGTTATACAGATACGCAGTATTTT.

The chain has TRBV28 and TRBJ2-7; the match to TRBD2 covers 9 bases. Unmatched junction bases numbered 9, after V lost 5 bases and J lost 4 bases. This CDR3 spans 15 amino acids. Germline V gene lookup returns CDR1 MDHEN and CDR2 SYDVKM. The CDR3 here is CASSPHGGGAYEQYF. Written as DNA, the CDR3 is TGTGCCAGCAGTCCACATGGCGGGGGGGCGTACGAGCAGTACTTC.

This rearrangement joins TRBV18 to TRBJ1-4, with D possibly TRBD1 on 6 matching bases. CDR1 is KGHSH and CDR2 is LQKENI in the germline V gene. Trimming left V 6 bases short and J 1 base short, with 12 bases between. CDR3 size: 15 residues. In DNA form, the CDR3 reads TGTGCCAGCTCGACGAGAGGGGGAACTAATGAAAAACTGTTTTTT. Protein: CASSTRGGTNEKLFF.

V gene TRBV20-1 combines with J gene TRBJ2-3; D not resolved. The CDR3 is made up of 11 amino acids. V lost 5 bases and J 6 bases, leaving 9 bases between the germline ends. CDR1 is DFQATT, CDR2 SNEGSKA, per germline (reference sequence). The CDR3 nucleotides are TGCAGTGCTCCGACTTGGGATACGCAGTATTTT. This sequence encodes CSAPTWDTQYF.

This chain connects TRBV12-3 or TRBV12-4 to TRBJ1-2; possible D gene TRBD1, 6 bases. V shed 3 bases and J shed 8 bases, with 13 bases lying between them. This CDR3 spans 13 amino acids. CDR3 residues: CASSLLGAGGYTF. CDR3 bases: TGTGCCAGCAGTTTGTTGGGGGCAGGGGGCTACACCTTC.

The chain combines TRBV28 with TRBJ2-3; TRBD2 aligns across 10 bases. V shed 5 bases, J shed 2 bases, and the junction held 4 bases outside the gene matches. The CDR3 sequence is 15 residues long. Germline-derived CDR1 and CDR2 are MDHEN and SYDVKM. Written as DNA, the CDR3 is TGTGCCAGCAGTCTAGCGGGGGCAAACACAGATACGCAGTATTTT. Its translation is CASSLAGANTDTQYF.